This T cell receptor (beta chain) was recorded in a study of blood T cell repertoires in COVID-19. Study overall: Sites in the United States, Italy and Spain provided acute and convalescent COVID-19 samples. Sources were T cells, B-cell-depleted T cells, or PBMCs; the material itself was cDNA or gDNA.

The CDR3 extends over 13 amino acids. V lost 6 bases to trimming and J lost 1 base, with 8 bases between them. CDR1 KGHDR and CDR2 SFDVKD come from the germline V gene. Per the original data handling: Quantification of nucleated cells was approximated via reference gene primer amplification. TCRdb's table, derived via immunoSEQ multiplex PCR, lists solely in-frame clones and lacks some. The V and J calls and clone size were taken over from that table, and D and trimming were inferred from the DNA. The data hold about 120,000 clones, with roughly nine tenths observed a single time. The receptor was derived from a man between 70 and 80 years old with active or convalescent COVID-19. Sequencing was performed on peripheral blood. This chain links TRBV24-1 with TRBJ1-2; D might be TRBD1 (5 bases). The chain's CDR3 is CATSLDSNYGYTF. CDR3 sequence (DNA): TGTGCCACCAGTCTTGACAGTAACTATGGCTACACCTTC.